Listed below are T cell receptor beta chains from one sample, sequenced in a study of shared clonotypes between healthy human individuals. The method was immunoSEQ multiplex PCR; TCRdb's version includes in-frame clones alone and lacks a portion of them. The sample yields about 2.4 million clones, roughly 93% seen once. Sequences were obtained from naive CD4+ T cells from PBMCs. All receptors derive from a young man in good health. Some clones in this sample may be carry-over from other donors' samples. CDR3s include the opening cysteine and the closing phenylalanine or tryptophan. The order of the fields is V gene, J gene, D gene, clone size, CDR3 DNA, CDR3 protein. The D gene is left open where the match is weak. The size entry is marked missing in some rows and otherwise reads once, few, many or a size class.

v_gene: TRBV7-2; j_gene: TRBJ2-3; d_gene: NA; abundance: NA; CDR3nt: TGTGCCAGCAGACCCCCGGGGGCAGATACGCAGTATTTT; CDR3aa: CASRPPGADTQYF
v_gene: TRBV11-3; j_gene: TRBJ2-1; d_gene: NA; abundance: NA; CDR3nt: TGTGCCAGCAGTTATTTGGGGGCCAGCGGCTATGAGCAGTTCTTC; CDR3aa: CASSYLGASGYEQFF
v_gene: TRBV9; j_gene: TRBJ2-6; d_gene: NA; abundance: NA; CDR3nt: TGTGCCAGCAGCGTAGCTTTAACCCCCTTTGGGGCCAACGTCCTGACTTTC; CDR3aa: CASSVALTPFGANVLTF
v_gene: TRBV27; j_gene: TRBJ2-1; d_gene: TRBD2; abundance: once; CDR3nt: TGTGCCAGCAGTTTTTGGCTAGCCAGGGAGGGGGAGCAGTTCTTC; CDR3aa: CASSFWLAREGEQFF
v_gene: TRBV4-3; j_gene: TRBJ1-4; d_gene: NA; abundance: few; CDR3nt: TGCGCCAGCAGCCAAGCTGGAGGTAATGAAAAACTGTTTTTT; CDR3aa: CASSQAGGNEKLFF
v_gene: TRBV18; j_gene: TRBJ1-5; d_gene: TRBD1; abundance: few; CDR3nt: TGTGCCAGCTCCGATGGACAGGATAGCAATCAGCCCCAGCATTTT; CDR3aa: CASSDGQDSNQPQHF
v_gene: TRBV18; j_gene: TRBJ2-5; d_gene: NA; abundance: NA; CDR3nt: TGTGCCAGCTCACCAGATGGGGAGACCCAGTACTTC; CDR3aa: CASSPDGETQYF
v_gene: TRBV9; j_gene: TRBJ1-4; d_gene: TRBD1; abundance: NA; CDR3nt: TGTGCCAGCAGCGTACGGCCAGGGGGTAATGAAAAACTGTTTTTT; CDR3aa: CASSVRPGGNEKLFF
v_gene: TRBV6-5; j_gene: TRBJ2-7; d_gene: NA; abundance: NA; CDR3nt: TGTGCCAGCAGTTACTCCCGCGAGGGGCCGTACGAGCAGTACTTC; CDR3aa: CASSYSREGPYEQYF
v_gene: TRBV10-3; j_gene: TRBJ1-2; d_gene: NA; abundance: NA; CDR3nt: TGTGCCATCAGTGAAAGCCCGAGTAACTATGGCTACACCTTC; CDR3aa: CAISESPSNYGYTF
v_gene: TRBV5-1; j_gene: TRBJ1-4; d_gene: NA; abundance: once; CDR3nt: TGCGCCAGCAGCAGGGGACCGGCTAATGAAAAACTGTTTTTT; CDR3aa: CASSRGPANEKLFF
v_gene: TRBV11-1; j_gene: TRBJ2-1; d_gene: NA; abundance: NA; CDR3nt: TGTGCCAGCAGCAGCGACAGCAATGAGCAGTTCTTC; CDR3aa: CASSSDSNEQFF
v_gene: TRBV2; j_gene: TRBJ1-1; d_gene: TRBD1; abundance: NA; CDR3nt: TGTGCCAGCAGAATCGACAGGGTAGGAACTGAAGCTTTCTTT; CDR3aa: CASRIDRVGTEAFF
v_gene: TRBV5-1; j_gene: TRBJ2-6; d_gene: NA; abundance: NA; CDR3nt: TGCGCCAGCAGCATCCCGGGATCAGGCAACGTCCTGACTTTC; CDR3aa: CASSIPGSGNVLTF
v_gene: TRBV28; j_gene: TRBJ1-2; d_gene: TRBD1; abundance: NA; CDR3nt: TGTGCCAGCAGTTTAAGACAGGGGACGGGCTACACCTTC; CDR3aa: CASSLRQGTGYTF
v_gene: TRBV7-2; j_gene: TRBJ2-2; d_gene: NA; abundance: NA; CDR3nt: TGTGCCAGCAGCCCTAGCCAGGGCTACAATAGGGGGGAGCTGTTTTTT; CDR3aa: CASSPSQGYNRGELFF
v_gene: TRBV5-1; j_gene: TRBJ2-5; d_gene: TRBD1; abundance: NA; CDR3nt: TGCGCCAGCAGCTTGGACAGGGGCCCCCAAGAGACCCAGTACTTC; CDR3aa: CASSLDRGPQETQYF
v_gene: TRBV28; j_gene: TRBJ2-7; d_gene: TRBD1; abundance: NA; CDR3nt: TGTGCCAGCAGTTCGGGACAGGGAACCTACGAGCAGTACTTC; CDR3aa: CASSSGQGTYEQYF
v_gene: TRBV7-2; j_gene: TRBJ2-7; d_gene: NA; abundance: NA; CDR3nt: TGTGCCAGCAGCTTAGCCTCGCGACCAATAAGGGTGGGCGAGCAGTACTTC; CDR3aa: CASSLASRPIRVGEQYF
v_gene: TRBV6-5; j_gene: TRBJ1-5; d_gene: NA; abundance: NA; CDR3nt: TGTGCCAGCAGTTTAACTAGCAATCAGCCCCAGCATTTT; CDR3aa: CASSLTSNQPQHF
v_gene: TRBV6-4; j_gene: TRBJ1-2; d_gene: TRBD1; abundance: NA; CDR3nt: TGTGCCAGCAGCGCGGACAGGCTATCTATGGGCTACACCTTC; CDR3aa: CASSADRLSMGYTF
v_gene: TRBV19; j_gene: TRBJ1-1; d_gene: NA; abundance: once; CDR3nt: TGTGCCAGTAGTAACCCCGGAAGGTTTTATCGTGAAGCTTTCTTT; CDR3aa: CASSNPGRFYREAFF
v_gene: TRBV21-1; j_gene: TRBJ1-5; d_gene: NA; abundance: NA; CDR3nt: TGTGCCAGCAGCAAAGACAATCAGCCCCAGCATTTT; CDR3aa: CASSKDNQPQHF
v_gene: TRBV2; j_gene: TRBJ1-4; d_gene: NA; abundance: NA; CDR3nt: TGTGCCACCCGGGGTGGCGGGGGAAAACTGTTTTTT; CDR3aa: CATRGGGGKLFF
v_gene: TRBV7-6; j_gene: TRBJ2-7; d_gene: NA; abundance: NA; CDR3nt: TGTGCCAGCAGCCGCAACCGGGACACCTACGAGCAGTACTTC; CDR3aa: CASSRNRDTYEQYF
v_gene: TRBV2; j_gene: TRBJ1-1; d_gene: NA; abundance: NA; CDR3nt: TGTGCCAGCATGCTAGCCCGACACTACACTGAAGCTTTCTTT; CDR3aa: CASMLARHYTEAFF
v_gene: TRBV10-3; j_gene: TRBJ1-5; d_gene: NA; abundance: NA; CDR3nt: TGTGCCATCAGTGACCGGGTAGGGGGTTATGGCAATCAGCCCCAGCATTTT; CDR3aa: CAISDRVGGYGNQPQHF
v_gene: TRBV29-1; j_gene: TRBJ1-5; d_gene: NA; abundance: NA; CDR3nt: TGCAGCGTCCATACCGGACAGAGGAATAGCAATCAGCCCCAGCATTTT; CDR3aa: CSVHTGQRNSNQPQHF
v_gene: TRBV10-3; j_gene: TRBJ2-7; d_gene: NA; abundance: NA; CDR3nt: TGTGCCATCAGTGAGTACGAACGGACTAACCGTCGGAGGCCGGAGCAGTACTTC; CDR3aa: CAISEYERTNRRRPEQYF
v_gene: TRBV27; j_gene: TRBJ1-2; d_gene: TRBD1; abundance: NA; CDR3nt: TGTGCCAGCAGTTCCGCCCTATGGGGACAGAAGCCTTCTAACTATGGCTACACCTTC; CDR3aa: CASSSALWGQKPSNYGYTF
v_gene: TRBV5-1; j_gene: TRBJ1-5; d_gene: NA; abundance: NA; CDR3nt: TGCGCCAGCAGCTTGGCGGGAGGGGTAGATCAGCCCCAGCATTTT; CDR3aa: CASSLAGGVDQPQHF
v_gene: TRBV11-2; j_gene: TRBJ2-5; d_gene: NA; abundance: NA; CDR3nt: TGTGCCAGCAGCTTTACAATGGGCGAGGGGACCCAGTACTTC; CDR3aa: CASSFTMGEGTQYF
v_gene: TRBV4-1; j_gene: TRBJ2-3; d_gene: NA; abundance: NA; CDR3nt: TGCGCCAGCAGCTCCCGGACTATCCCTAGCACAGATACGCAGTATTTT; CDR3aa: CASSSRTIPSTDTQYF
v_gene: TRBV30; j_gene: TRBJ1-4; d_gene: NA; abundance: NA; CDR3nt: TGTGCCTGGACCAACATCCGGACCTCGGGGGTTTCAACTAATGAAAAACTGTTTTTT; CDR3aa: CAWTNIRTSGVSTNEKLFF
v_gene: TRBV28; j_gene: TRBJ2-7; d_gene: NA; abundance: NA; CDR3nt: TGTGCCAGCAGTTTACAGTTCCGGGGGGCAATCTACGAGCAGTACTTC; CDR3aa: CASSLQFRGAIYEQYF
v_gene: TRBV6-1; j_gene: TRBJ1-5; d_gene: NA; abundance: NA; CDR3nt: TGTGCCAGCAGTGAAATCGGCCTTTTGGTGGCCCAGCATTTT; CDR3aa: CASSEIGLLVAQHF
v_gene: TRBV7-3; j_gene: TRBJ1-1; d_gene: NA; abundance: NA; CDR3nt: TGTGCCAGCAGCTTCATGACAGTCAACACTGAAGCTTTCTTT; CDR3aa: CASSFMTVNTEAFF
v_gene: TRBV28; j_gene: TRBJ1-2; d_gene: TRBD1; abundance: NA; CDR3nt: TGTGCCAGCAGTTACAGGGGAGTTTACTATGGCTACACCTTC; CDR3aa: CASSYRGVYYGYTF
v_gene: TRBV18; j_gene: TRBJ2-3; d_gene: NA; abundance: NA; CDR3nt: TGTGCCAGCTCACCACGGAGCCTTAGCCGCACAGATACGCAGTATTTT; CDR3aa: CASSPRSLSRTDTQYF
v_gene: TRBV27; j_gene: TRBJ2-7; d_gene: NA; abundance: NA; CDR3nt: TGTGCCAGCAGTCCCCTGGATTCCTACGAGCAGTACTTC; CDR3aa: CASSPLDSYEQYF
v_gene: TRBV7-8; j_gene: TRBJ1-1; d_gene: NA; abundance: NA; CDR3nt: TGTGCCAGCACCCCCCGGGTGCTGAACACTGAAGCTTTCTTT; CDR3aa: CASTPRVLNTEAFF
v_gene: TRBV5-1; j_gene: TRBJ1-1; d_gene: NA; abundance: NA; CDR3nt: TGCGCCAGCAGTTTTGGGGAACACGCTGAAGCTTTCTTT; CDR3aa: CASSFGEHAEAFF
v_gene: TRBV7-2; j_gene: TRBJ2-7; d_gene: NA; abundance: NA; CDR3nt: TGTGCCAGCAGCTTAGTAGCGGAAGGACCCTACGAGCAGTACTTC; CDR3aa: CASSLVAEGPYEQYF
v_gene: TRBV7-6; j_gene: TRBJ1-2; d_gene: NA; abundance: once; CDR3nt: TGTGCCAGCAGCTTAGCGCAGGCGGGTTCCTATGGCTACACCTTC; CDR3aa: CASSLAQAGSYGYTF
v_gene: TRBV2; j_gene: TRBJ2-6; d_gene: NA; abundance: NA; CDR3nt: TGTGCCAGCAAGGGTGGACGTGGGGCCAACGTCCTGACTTTC; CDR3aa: CASKGGRGANVLTF
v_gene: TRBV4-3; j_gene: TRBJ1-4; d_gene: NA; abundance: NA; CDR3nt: TGCGCCAGCAGCCACACACCCCAGGAATCCGGGGCTAAACTGTTTTTT; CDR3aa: CASSHTPQESGAKLFF
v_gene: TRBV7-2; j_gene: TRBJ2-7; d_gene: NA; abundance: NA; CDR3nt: TGTGCCAGCAGCTCTGGACCCAGGGGGGCCTACGAGCAGTACTTC; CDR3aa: CASSSGPRGAYEQYF
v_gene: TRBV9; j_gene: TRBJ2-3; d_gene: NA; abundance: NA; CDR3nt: TGTGCCAGCAGCTCCCGCGGGAACACAGATACGCAGTATTTT; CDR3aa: CASSSRGNTDTQYF
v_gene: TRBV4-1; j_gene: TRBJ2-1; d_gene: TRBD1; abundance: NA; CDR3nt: TGCGCCAGCAGCCAGCCCGGGACAGGGTATGAGCAGTTCTTC; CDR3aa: CASSQPGTGYEQFF
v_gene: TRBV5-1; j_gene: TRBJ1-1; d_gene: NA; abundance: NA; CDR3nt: TGCGCCAGCAGCCATCGCCCGGAGATGAACACTGAAGCTTTCTTT; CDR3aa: CASSHRPEMNTEAFF
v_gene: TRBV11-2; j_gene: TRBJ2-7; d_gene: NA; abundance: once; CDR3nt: TGTGCCAGCAGCTTCGGTCGGAGCGGGTGGATTATCGAGCAGTACTTC; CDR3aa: CASSFGRSGWIIEQYF
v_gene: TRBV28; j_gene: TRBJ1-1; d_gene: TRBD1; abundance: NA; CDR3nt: TGTGCCAGCAGTTTATTCGAAGGGGGCGCTTTTAACACTGAAGCTTTCTTT; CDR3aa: CASSLFEGGAFNTEAFF
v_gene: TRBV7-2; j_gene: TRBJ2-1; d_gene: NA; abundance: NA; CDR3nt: TGTGCCAGCAGCTCCTATCGAGTCGAGCAGTTCTTC; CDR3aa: CASSSYRVEQFF
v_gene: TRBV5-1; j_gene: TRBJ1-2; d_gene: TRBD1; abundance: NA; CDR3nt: TGCGCCAGCAGCCGCGGGACAGGGGGCGAATATGGCTACACCTTC; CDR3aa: CASSRGTGGEYGYTF
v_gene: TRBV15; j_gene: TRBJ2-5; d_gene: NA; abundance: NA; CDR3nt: TGTGCCACCAGTTGGAGCCTACAGGAGACCCAGTACTTC; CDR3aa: CATSWSLQETQYF
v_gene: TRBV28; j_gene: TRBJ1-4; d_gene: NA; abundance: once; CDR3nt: TGTGCCAGCAGCGATAGCAGGGGAACTAATGAAAAACTGTTTTTT; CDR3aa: CASSDSRGTNEKLFF
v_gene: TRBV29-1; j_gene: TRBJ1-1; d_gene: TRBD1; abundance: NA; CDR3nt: TGCAGCGTCGTGACAGGGCGGAGGAACACTGAAGCTTTCTTT; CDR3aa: CSVVTGRRNTEAFF